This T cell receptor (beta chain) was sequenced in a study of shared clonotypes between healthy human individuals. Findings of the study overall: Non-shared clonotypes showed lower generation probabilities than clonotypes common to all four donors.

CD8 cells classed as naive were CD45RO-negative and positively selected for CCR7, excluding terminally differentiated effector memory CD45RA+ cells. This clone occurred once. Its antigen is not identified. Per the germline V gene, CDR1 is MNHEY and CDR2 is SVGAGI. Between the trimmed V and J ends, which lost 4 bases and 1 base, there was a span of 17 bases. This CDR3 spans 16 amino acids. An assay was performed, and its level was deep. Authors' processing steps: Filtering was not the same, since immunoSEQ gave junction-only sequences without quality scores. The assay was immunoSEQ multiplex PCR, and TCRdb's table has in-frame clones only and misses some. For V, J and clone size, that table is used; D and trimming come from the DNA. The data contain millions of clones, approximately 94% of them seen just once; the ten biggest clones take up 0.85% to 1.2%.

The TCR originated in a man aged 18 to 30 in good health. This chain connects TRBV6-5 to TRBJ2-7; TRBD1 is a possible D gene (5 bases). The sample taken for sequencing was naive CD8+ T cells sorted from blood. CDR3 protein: CASSSSRGMSSYEQYF. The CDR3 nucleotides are TGTGCCAGCAGTTCCAGTAGGGGTATGAGTTCCTACGAGCAGTACTTC.